One and the same sample provided the 29 T cell receptor beta chains below, sequenced in a study of cytomegalovirus exposure and HLA in healthy donors. The primer mix had 60 Vbeta and 13 Jbeta primers. TCRdb's table, derived via immunoSEQ multiplex PCR, lists solely in-frame clones and lacks some. The table shows around 100,000 clones, with around 66% occurring only once. Sequenced: PBMCs. These receptors were collected from a woman aged 50 to 65 in good health and CMV-seronegative.

The chain has TRBV6-1 and TRBJ1-5; maybe TRBD1 (5 bases). This CDR3 spans 15 amino acids. In germline, CDR1 is MNHNS, CDR2 SASEGT. V lost 2 bases and J lost 4, with 12 bases in between. CDR3 sequence (DNA): TGTGCCAGCAGTGAACGCGGGGGGGGAAATCAGCCCCAGCATTTT. Its protein is CASSERGGGNQPQHF.

This clone was observed a handful of times. The chain employs TRBV30 and TRBJ1-1; D may be TRBD1 (5 bases). V lost 5 bases, J lost 0 bases, and 10 bases lay in between. The germline V gene has CDR1 GTSNPN and CDR2 SVGIG (reference sequence). CDR3 length: 13 amino acids. CDR3 sequence: CAWFKGLNTEAFF. CDR3 bases: TGTGCCTGGTTTAAGGGGCTGAACACTGAAGCTTTCTTT.

The chain is built from TRBV7-2 and TRBJ1-3, with D uncertain. V lost 5 bases and J lost 7, with 15 bases in between. CDR3 length equals 14 residues. The germline CDR1 and CDR2 sequences are SGHTA and FQGNSA. The CDR3 DNA reads TGTGCCAGCAGCCCTACCGCGGGCCTTAACACCATATATTTT. It translates to CASSPTAGLNTIYF.

This clone has more than one count but fewer than ten. CDR3 sequence (DNA): TGCGCCAGCAGCTTGGGTCTAGCAGGCTCCTACAATGAGCAGTTCTTC. Protein product: CASSLGLAGSYNEQFF. The chain couples TRBV5-1 to TRBJ2-1, with TRBD2 as a possible D gene (5 bases). CDR1 SGHRS and CDR2 YFSETQ come from the germline V gene. With 0 bases removed from V and 0 bases from J, the gap between germline ends came to 10 bases. The CDR3 totals 16 residues.

The V gene is TRBV28, the J gene TRBJ2-7; D unresolved. Trimming pared 6 bases from V and 2 bases from J, leaving 14 bases between. CDR1 and CDR2 from the germline V gene are MDHEN and SYDVKM. The CDR3 sequence is 14 residues long. The CDR3 region is CASSLPQTPYEQYF. CDR3 bases: TGTGCCAGCAGCCTCCCCCAGACACCCTACGAGCAGTACTTC. The full variable domain, in which reference TRBV28 and TRBJ2-7 provide the parts outside the CDR3, is DVKVTQSSRYLVKRTGEKVFLECVQDMDHENMFWYRQDPGLGLRLIYFSYDVKMKEKGDIPEGYSVSREKKERFSLILESASTNQTSMYLCASSLPQTPYEQYFGPGTRLTVT.

The chain uses TRBV5-6 and TRBJ2-2; TRBD1 matches 8 bases. J lost 11 bases, V lost 4 bases, and 13 bases had no gene match. Germline V gene sequence: CDR1 SGHDT, CDR2 YYEEEE. The CDR3 consists of 15 residues. The CDR3: CASSDRTGPRIELFF. The CDR3 bases are TGTGCCAGCAGCGATCGGACAGGGCCCCGTATTGAGCTGTTTTTT.

V gene TRBV2 combines with J gene TRBJ2-5, with D perhaps matching TRBD2 (5 bases). CDR3 length: 14 residues. CDR1 and CDR2 (germline): SNHLY, FYNNEI. The V end was cut by 3 bases, the J end by 4 bases, with 12 bases between. The CDR3 here is CASSETYEGETQYF. CDR3 DNA: TGTGCCAGCAGTGAGACCTATGAGGGAGAGACCCAGTACTTC.

The chain recombines TRBV29-1 with TRBJ1-1; 7 bases align to TRBD1. J was trimmed by 4 bases and V by 4 bases; bases with no gene match: 3. The CDR3 runs to 12 residues. CDR1 and CDR2 from the germline V gene are SQVTM and ANQGSEA. This CDR3 reads CSVVAGGTEAFF. The CDR3 nucleotides are TGCAGCGTTGTGGCAGGGGGCACTGAAGCTTTCTTT.

The chain joins TRBV13 to TRBJ2-5, with 13 bases matching TRBD2. The J call may be wrong; the DNA end is better matched by TRBJ2-7. This CDR3 is 17 amino acids long. Germline assignment: CDR1 PRHDT and CDR2 FYEKMQ (reference sequence). The CDR3 loop is CASSLTSGRSIQYEQYF. As DNA, the CDR3 is TGTGCCAGCAGCTTGACTAGCGGGAGGTCCATACAATACGAGCAGTACTTC.

This clone was counted a single time. V is TRBV5-4 and J is TRBJ1-4; D perhaps matches TRBD1 (6 bases). Trimming cost V 4 bases and J 5 bases, with 24 bases left between them. Germline-derived CDR1 and CDR2 are SGHNT and YYREEE (reference sequence). The CDR3 runs 18 residues. CDR3 coding DNA: TGTGCCAGCAGCCCCGGGACACCTTTATATGGAATGAATGAAAAACTGTTTTTT. Amino acids: CASSPGTPLYGMNEKLFF.

The chain joins TRBV10-3 to TRBJ1-5; 10 bases line up with TRBD1. CDR1 is ENHRY and CDR2 is SYGVKD in the germline V gene. V lost 10 bases, J lost 2 bases, and 5 bases stayed unmatched. The CDR3 contains 14 residues. CDR3 loop: CATGGTGGNQPQHF. CDR3 coding DNA: TGTGCCACCGGCGGGACAGGGGGCAATCAGCCCCAGCATTTT.

This chain uses TRBV27 with TRBJ2-7; 10 positions match TRBD2. The CDR3 has 14 amino acids. The germline gives CDR1 MNHEY, CDR2 SMNVEV (reference sequence). J gave up 1 base and V 6 bases, and 3 bases lay outside the gene matches. CDR3 in DNA: TGTGCCAGCAGCTTACTAGCGGGGTCCTACGAGCAGTACTTC. Translating it yields CASSLLAGSYEQYF.

The chain recombines TRBV5-1 with TRBJ1-2; a possible D gene is TRBD1 (6 bases). Trimming took off 2 bases at V and 2 bases at J, with 10 bases between the two ends. CDR3 length: 14 amino acids. Per the germline V gene, CDR1 is SGHRS and CDR2 is YFSETQ. The CDR3 DNA is TGCGCCAGCAGCTTTGGGACACACAACTATGGCTACACCTTC. Encoded protein: CASSFGTHNYGYTF.

This clone was detected only a few times. This chain links TRBV18 with TRBJ1-3; 8 nucleotides align to TRBD1. J was trimmed by 3 bases and V by 1 base; bases with no gene match: 5. This CDR3 spans 16 amino acids. Germline values: CDR1 KGHSH, CDR2 LQKENI. The CDR3 DNA is TGTGCCAGCTCACCACAGCAGGGGGCATTTGGAAACACCATATATTTT. This gives the protein CASSPQQGAFGNTIYF.

The rearrangement uses TRBV6-1 and TRBJ2-5; D is possibly TRBD2 (6 bases). The CDR3 totals 12 residues. CDR1 MNHNS and CDR2 SASEGT come from the germline V gene. Trimming pared 6 bases from V and 5 bases from J, leaving 10 bases between. CDR3 amino acids: CASRLGGETQYF. In nucleotides, the CDR3 is TGTGCCAGCAGACTAGGAGGGGAGACCCAGTACTTC.

J is TRBJ2-3 and V is TRBV29-1; TRBD2 agrees at 9 bases. Losses at the gene ends were 4 bases for V and 0 bases for J; bases not matched to a gene: 2. Germline values: CDR1 SQVTM, CDR2 ANQGSEA. This CDR3 contains 14 residues. CDR3 DNA: TGCAGCGTTGGCGGACTAGCGAGCACAGATACGCAGTATTTT. Amino acid sequence: CSVGGLASTDTQYF.

The V gene is TRBV7-8, the J gene TRBJ2-3; weak D call: TRBD1 (6 bases). Trimming cost V 3 bases and J 4 bases, with 14 bases left between them. The CDR3 is made up of 15 amino acids. CDR1 is SGHVS and CDR2 is FQNEAQ in the germline V gene. This CDR3 is CASSFAGVFSDTQYF. DNA for the CDR3: TGTGCCAGCAGCTTCGCAGGGGTTTTTTCAGATACGCAGTATTTT.

About this clone itself: A read error may produce the germline difference seen at one junction end. The chain joins TRBV7-7 to TRBJ2-1; D is perhaps TRBD1 (6 bases). The CDR3 length is 15 residues. Germline V gene data show CDR1 as SSHAT and CDR2 as FNYEAQ (reference sequence). CDR3 sequence: CASSLGPGEWDEQFF. In nucleotides, the CDR3 is TGTGCTAGCAGCCTAGGCCCAGGGGAATGGGATGAGCAGTTCTTC.

The chain combines TRBV5-1 with TRBJ2-3; possible D gene TRBD1, 5 bases. CDR3 length: 16 residues. Between the trimmed V and J ends, which lost 2 bases and 2 bases, there was a span of 15 bases. The germline CDR1 and CDR2 sequences are SGHRS and YFSETQ. The CDR3 protein is CASSFLSTDSTDTQYF. The CDR3 region has the DNA TGCGCCAGCAGCTTCCTGTCGACAGACTCCACAGATACGCAGTATTTT.

This chain links TRBV29-1 with TRBJ2-3; D remains unclear. Germline CDR1 reads SQVTM; CDR2 reads ANQGSEA. The germline V and J ends were trimmed by 4 bases and 5 bases, with 4 bases remaining between them. CDR3 length: 10 amino acids. CDR3 sequence: CSVVVDTQYF. The CDR3 DNA sequence: TGCAGCGTTGTCGTAGATACGCAGTATTTT.

This clone appeared once. The chain has TRBV5-4 and TRBJ2-1, with 8 bases that match TRBD1. Trimming took 3 bases from V and 4 from J; bases not matched to a gene: 9. This CDR3 spans 16 amino acids. Germline assignment: CDR1 SGHNT and CDR2 YYREEE (reference sequence). CDR3 DNA sequence: TGTGCCAGCAGCTCGGGGGACAGGTTTTCTTACAATGAGCAGTTCTTC. This translates into CASSSGDRFSYNEQFF.

The chain is built from TRBV19 and TRBJ1-2; D is possibly TRBD1 (5 bases). V was clipped by 3 bases and J by 6 bases, with 8 bases between them. Germline loops: CDR1 LNHDA, CDR2 SQIVND (reference sequence). The CDR3 is 12 amino acids. CDR3: CASSIWGDGYTF. CDR3 bases: TGTGCCAGTAGTATCTGGGGGGATGGCTACACCTTC.

The chain combines TRBV28 with TRBJ2-2; 10 nucleotides agree with TRBD2. The ends lost 3 bases at V and 8 bases at J; junction bases unmatched: 12. Germline V gene data show CDR1 as MDHEN and CDR2 as SYDVKM. The CDR3 consists of 17 residues. The CDR3 DNA is TGTGCCAGCAGTTTTGACCGCCTAGCGGGAGCCTCGGGGGAGCTGTTTTTT. Encoded protein: CASSFDRLAGASGELFF.

The chain is built from TRBV2 and TRBJ1-5, with no clear D. Germline V gene sequence: CDR1 SNHLY, CDR2 FYNNEI. There are 14 residues in the CDR3. V gave up 4 bases and J gave up 4 bases, with 11 bases separating them. Here the CDR3 DNA reads TGTGCCAGCAGTGTGCAGGCTACGAATCAGCCCCAGCATTTT. Protein sequence: CASSVQATNQPQHF.

The chain couples TRBV18 to TRBJ2-5; 9 bases are a match to TRBD2. This CDR3 has 13 residues. Germline V gives CDR1 KGHSH, CDR2 LQKENI. V dropped 6 bases and J dropped 3; count of bases not matched to a gene: 2. Written as DNA, the CDR3 is TGTGCCAGCTCTTGGACTAGCGAAGAGACCCAGTACTTC. This encodes CASSWTSEETQYF. The full variable domain, completed using reference TRBV18 and TRBJ2-5, is NAGVMQNPRHLVRRRGQEARLRCSPMKGHSHVYWYRQLPEEGLKFMVYLQKENIIDESGMPKERFSAEFPKEGPSILRIQQVVRGDSAAYFCASSWTSEETQYFGPGTRLLVL.

This chain joins TRBV4-3 and TRBJ2-1; TRBD2 aligns across 10 bases. The CDR3 is 16 amino acids. The J segment lost 6 bases and the V segment lost 5 bases, leaving 10 bases of the junction unmatched. Germline V gene lookup returns CDR1 LGHNA and CDR2 YSLEER. The CDR3 sequence is CASSDRQASGSNEQFF. In DNA form, the CDR3 reads TGCGCCAGCAGCGACCGGCAAGCTAGCGGGAGCAATGAGCAGTTCTTC.

This clone was recorded a few times. The chain has TRBV9 and TRBJ2-2; the D gene is possibly TRBD1 (5 bases). CDR3 size: 14 residues. Germline-derived CDR1 and CDR2 are SGDLS and YYNGEE. V gave up 0 bases and J gave up 6 bases, with 9 bases separating them. This CDR3 reads CASSVATVAGELFF. CDR3 DNA: TGTGCCAGCAGCGTAGCGACAGTTGCCGGGGAGCTGTTTTTT.

This clone was counted between two and nine times. The V and J genes are TRBV10-3 and TRBJ2-7; 8 bases are a match to TRBD1. The J segment lost 3 bases and the V segment lost 4 bases, leaving 5 bases of the junction unmatched. This CDR3 is built from 14 residues. Germline V lookup: CDR1 ENHRY, CDR2 SYGVKD. This CDR3 is CAISGTGGLYEQYF. The DNA of the CDR3 is TGTGCCATCAGTGGCACAGGGGGTCTCTACGAGCAGTACTTC.

V is TRBV15 and J is TRBJ2-1, with 8 positions matching TRBD2. CDR1 is LNHNV, CDR2 YYDKDF, per germline (reference sequence). CDR3 length: 15 residues. V was pared by 5 bases and J by 4 bases, with 7 bases of the junction left unmatched. CDR3: CATSPRSGGYNEQFF. CDR3 bases: TGTGCCACCAGCCCGAGGAGCGGGGGATACAATGAGCAGTTCTTC.